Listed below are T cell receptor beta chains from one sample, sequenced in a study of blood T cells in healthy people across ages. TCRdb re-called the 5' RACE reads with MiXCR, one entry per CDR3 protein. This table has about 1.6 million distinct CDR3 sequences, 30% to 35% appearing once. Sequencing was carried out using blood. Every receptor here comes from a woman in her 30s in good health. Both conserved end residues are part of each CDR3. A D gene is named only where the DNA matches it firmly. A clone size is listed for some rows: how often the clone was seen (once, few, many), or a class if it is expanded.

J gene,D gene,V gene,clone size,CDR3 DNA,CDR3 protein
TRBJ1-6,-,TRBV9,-,TGTGCCAGCAGCCCCCCGAAGGAAAATTCACCCCTCCACTTT,CASSPPKENSPLHF
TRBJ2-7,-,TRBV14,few,TGTGCCAGCGGGACCGGGGGCGAGCAGTACTTC,CASGTGGEQYF
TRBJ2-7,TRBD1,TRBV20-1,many,TGCAGTGCTAGTGGACGGGGAGGGACAGGGAGGTACGAGCAGTACTTC,CSASGRGGTGRYEQYF
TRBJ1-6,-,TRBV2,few,TGTGCCAGCACCCCCAGTGGCGACTATAATTCACCCCTCCACTTT,CASTPSGDYNSPLHF
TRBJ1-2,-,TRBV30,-,TGTGCCTGGAGTTCAAGGACGAAGGGTTCTACTAACTATGGCTACACCTTC,CAWSSRTKGSTNYGYTF
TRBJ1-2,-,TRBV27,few,TGTGCCAGCAGTCGCTTACAGGGTACGGGCGGCTACACCTTC,CASSRLQGTGGYTF
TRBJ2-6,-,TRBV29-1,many,TGCAGCGTTGAAGATCCGAGGTCTGGGGCCAACGTCCTGACTTTC,CSVEDPRSGANVLTF
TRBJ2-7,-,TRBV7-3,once,TGTGCCAACAGCCCCCGAGACGGCTCCTACGAGCAGTACTTC,CANSPRDGSYEQYF
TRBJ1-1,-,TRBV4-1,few,TGCGCCAGCAGCCAAGATTCGAGGGTCGGTGGGGCTTTCTTT,CASSQDSRVGGAFF
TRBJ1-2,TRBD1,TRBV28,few,TGTGCCAGCAGCGGAGTCGACAGGGGATTGTATGGCTACACCTTC,CASSGVDRGLYGYTF
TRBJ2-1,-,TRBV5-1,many,TGCGCCAGCAGTTCCGGACCCGGTGGGCCCAATGAGCAGTTCTTC,CASSSGPGGPNEQFF
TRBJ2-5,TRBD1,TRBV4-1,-,TGCGCCAGCAGCTCCCAACTGAGAGCCGGGACAGGCCAACAAGAGACCCAGTACTTC,CASSSQLRAGTGQQETQYF
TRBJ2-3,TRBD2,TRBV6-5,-,TGTGCCAGCAGTTACATTGCGGGGGGACCCACAGATACGCAGTATTTT,CASSYIAGGPTDTQYF
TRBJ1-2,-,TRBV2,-,TGTGCCAGCAGCGTAGACTCGAGCAGCTATGGCTACACCTTC,CASSVDSSSYGYTF
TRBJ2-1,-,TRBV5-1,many,TGCGCCAGCAGCTTGGACGTTGGATACGAGCAGTTCTTC,CASSLDVGYEQFF
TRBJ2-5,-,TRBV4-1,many,TGCGCCAGCACCCCAGGACAGCGCCAAGAGACCCAGTACTTC,CASTPGQRQETQYF
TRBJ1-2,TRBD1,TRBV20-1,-,TGCAGTACGCGCCGGGACAGTCACTTCTATGGCTACACCTTC,CSTRRDSHFYGYTF
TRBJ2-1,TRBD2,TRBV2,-,TGTGCCAGCCGTAGCGGGAGCCATGAGCAGTTCTTC,CASRSGSHEQFF
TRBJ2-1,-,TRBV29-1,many,TGCAGCGTGGGGTGGGGGGTGGATGAGCAGTTCTTC,CSVGWGVDEQFF
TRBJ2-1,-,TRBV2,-,TGTGTCAGCAGAGAGACAGGAAGCTCCTGCAATGAGCAGTTCTTC,CVSRETGSSCNEQFF
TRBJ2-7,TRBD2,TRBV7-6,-,TGTGCCAGCAGCTTAGGGGAGGGGCTTCCCTACGAGCAGTACTTC,CASSLGEGLPYEQYF
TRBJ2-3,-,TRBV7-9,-,TGTGCCAGCAGCCCCTTAAGGGGGGCTGCCACAGATACGCAGTATTTT,CASSPLRGAATDTQYF
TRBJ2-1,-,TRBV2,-,TGTGCCAGCATATACGGGGCTGGCCCCAATGAGCAGTTCTTC,CASIYGAGPNEQFF
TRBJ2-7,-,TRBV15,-,TGTGCCACCAGCAGAGATTCGGGCAGCCCCTACGAGCAGTACTTC,CATSRDSGSPYEQYF
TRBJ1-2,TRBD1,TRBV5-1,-,TGCGCCAGCAGCTTCAACACAGGGGGCAATGGCTACACCTTC,CASSFNTGGNGYTF
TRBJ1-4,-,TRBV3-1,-,TGTGCCAACAGCCGTGTGGGGGACGGTGAAAAACTGTTTTTT,CANSRVGDGEKLFF
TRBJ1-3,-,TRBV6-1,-,TGTGCCAGCAGCGAAGGACCGAGCGGAAACACCATATATTTT,CASSEGPSGNTIYF
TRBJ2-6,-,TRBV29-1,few,TGCAGCGTTGAAGGTGTCCCAGCCCAAGAAATCCCTGGGGCCAGCGTCCTGACTTTC,CSVEGVPAQEIPGASVLTF
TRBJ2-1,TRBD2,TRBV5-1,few,TGCGCCAGCCAACCTGGACTAGCGGGAGCCCCGGGCAATGAGCAGTTCTTC,CASQPGLAGAPGNEQFF